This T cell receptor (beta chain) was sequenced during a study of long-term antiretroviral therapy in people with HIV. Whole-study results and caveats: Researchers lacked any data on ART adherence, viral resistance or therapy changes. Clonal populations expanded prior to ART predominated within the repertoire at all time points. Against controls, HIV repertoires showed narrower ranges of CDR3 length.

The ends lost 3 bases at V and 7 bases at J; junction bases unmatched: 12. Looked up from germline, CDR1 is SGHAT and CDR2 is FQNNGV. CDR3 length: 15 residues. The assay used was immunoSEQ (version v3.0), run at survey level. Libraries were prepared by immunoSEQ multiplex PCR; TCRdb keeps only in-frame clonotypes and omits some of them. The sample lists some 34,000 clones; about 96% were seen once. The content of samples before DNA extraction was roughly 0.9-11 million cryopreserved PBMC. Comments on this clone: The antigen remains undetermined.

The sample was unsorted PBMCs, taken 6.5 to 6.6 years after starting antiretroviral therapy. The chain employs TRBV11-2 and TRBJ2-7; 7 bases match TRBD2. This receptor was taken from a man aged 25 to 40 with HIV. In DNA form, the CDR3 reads TGTGCCAGCAGCTTGATATCGGGGGGATCGTATGAGCAGTACTTC. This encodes CASSLISGGSYEQYF. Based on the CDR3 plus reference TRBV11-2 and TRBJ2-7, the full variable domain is EAGVAQSPRYKIIEKRQSVAFWCNPISGHATLYWYQQILGQGPKLLIQFQNNGVVDDSQLPKDRFSAERLKGVDSTLKIQPAKLEDSAVYLCASSLISGGSYEQYFGPGTRLTVT.